This T cell receptor (beta chain) was obtained from a study of beta chain features in type 1 diabetes. Study-wide context: Taken together, all samples contributed more than 90,000,000 examined sorted cells.

The authors reverse transcribed all of the isolated RNA, so sequencing captured expressed TCRB transcripts. Sequencing was performed with immunoSEQ multiplex PCR; in TCRdb, only in-frame clones are kept and a portion is missing. The sample has approximately 730,000 clones; around 15% are singletons. Every donor had blood drawn once into heparin, roughly 110 mL on average. Purity exceeding 95% was reached by all sorted populations. Study results and limitations: Shorter TCRB CDR3s, moderately but significantly so, marked every one of the four CD4+ subsets in Type 1 diabetes patients. Over-representation of high TCR-expressing cells was a possible consequence of cDNA sequencing.

Turning to this clone: Its antigen is as yet unknown. The same CDR3 is also encoded by other DNA sequences in this sample.

The clonotype was recovered from a man between 18 and 29 years old with type 1 diabetes. The sequencing input was naive CD4+ T cells from blood.

CDR3 bases: TGTGCCAGCAGCTTAGGACCCCTGAACACTGAAGCTTTCTTT. Amino acid sequence: CASSLGPLNTEAFF. The rearrangement joins TRBV7-9 to TRBJ1-1; D not resolved. V lost 1 base and J lost 0, with 6 bases in between. There are 14 residues in the CDR3. Germline CDR1 is SEHNR and CDR2 is FQNEAQ (reference sequence).